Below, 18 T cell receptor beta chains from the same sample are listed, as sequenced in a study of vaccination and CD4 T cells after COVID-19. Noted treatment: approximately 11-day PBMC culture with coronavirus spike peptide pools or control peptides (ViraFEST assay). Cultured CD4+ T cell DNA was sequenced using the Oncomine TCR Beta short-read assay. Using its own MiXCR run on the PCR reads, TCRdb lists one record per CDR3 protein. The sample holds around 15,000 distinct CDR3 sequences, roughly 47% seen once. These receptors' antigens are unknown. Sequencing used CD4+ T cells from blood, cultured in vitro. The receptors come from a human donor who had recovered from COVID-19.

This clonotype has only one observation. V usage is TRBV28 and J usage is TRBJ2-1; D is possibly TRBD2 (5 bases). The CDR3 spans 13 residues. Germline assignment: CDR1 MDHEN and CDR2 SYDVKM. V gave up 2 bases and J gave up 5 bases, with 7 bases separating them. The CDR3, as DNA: TGTGCCAGCAGTTTACCTAGCAACAATGAGCAGTTCTTC. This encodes CASSLPSNNEQFF. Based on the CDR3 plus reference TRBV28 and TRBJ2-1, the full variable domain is DVKVTQSSRYLVKRTGEKVFLECVQDMDHENMFWYRQDPGLGLRLIYFSYDVKMKEKGDIPEGYSVSREKKERFSLILESASTNQTSMYLCASSLPSNNEQFFGPGTRLTVL.

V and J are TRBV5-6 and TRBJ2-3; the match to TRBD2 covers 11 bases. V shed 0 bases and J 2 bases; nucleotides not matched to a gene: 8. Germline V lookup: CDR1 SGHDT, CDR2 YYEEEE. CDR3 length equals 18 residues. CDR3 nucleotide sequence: TGTGCCAGCAGCTTGGTTTCGCTAGCGGGAGGAGCCACAGATACGCAGTATTTT. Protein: CASSLVSLAGGATDTQYF.

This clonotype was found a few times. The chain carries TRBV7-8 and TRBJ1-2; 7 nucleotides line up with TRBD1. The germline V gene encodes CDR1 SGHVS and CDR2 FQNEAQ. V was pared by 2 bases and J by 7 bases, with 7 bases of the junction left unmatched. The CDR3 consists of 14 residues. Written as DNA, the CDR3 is TGTGCCAGCAGCTTATCCAGGGGGGAGGTTGGCTACACCTTC. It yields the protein CASSLSRGEVGYTF.

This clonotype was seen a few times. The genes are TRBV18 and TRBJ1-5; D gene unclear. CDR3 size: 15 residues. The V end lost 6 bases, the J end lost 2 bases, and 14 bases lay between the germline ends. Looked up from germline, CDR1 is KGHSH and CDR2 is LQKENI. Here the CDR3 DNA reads TGTGCCAGCTCGGCTGGAGTGCAGGGCAATCAGCCCCAGCATTTT. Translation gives CASSAGVQGNQPQHF. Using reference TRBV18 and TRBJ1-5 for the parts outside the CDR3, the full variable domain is NAGVMQNPRHLVRRRGQEARLRCSPMKGHSHVYWYRQLPEEGLKFMVYLQKENIIDESGMPKERFSAEFPKEGPSILRIQQVVRGDSAAYFCASSAGVQGNQPQHFGDGTRLSIL.

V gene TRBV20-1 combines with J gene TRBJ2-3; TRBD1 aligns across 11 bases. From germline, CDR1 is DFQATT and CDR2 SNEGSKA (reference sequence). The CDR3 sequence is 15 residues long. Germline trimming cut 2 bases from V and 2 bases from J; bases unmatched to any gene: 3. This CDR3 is CSARPGQGATDTQYF. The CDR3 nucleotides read TGCAGTGCTAGACCAGGACAGGGGGCCACAGATACGCAGTATTTT.

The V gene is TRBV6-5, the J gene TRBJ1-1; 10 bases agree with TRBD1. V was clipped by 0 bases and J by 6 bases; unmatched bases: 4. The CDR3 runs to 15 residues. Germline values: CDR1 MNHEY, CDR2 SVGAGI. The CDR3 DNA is TGTGCCAGCAGTTACTCCTCCGGGACAGGGGCTGAAGCTTTCTTT. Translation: CASSYSSGTGAEAFF.

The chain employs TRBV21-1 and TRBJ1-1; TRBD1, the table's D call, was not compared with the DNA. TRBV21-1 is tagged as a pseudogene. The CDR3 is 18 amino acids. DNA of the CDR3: TGTGCCAGCAGGATTGGGGGAACAGCTCCTTACATGAACACTGAAGCTTTCTTT. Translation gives CASRIGGTAPYMNTEAFF.

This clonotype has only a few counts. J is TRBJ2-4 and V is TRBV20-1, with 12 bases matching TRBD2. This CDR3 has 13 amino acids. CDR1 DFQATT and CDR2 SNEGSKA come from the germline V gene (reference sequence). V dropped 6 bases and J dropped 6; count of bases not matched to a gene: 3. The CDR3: CSALGLAGNIQYF. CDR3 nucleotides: TGCAGTGCCCTGGGACTAGCGGGAAACATTCAGTACTTC.

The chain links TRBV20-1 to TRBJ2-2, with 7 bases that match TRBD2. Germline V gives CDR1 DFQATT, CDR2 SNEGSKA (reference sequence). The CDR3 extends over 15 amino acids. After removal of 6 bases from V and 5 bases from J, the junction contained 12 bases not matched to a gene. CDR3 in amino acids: CSAPRAGATTGELFF. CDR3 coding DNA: TGCAGTGCCCCGAGGGCGGGAGCGACGACCGGGGAGCTGTTTTTT.

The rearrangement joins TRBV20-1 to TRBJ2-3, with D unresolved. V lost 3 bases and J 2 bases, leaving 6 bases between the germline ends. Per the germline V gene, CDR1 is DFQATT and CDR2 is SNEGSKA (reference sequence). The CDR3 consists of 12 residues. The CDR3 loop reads CSASTLTDTQYF. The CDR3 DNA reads TGCAGTGCTAGTACCCTCACAGATACGCAGTATTTT.

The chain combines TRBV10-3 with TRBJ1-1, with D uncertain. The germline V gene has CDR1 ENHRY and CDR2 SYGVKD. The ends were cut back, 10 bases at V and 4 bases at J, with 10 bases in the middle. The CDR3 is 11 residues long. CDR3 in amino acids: CATTGTTEAFF. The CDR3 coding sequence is TGTGCCACCACGGGAACCACTGAAGCTTTCTTT.

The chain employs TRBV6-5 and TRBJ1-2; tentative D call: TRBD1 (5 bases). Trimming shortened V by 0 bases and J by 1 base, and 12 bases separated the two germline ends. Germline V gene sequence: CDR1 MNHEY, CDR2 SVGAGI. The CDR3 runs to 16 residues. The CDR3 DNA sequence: TGTGCCAGCAGTTACTCCTTGGGGCGCAGTAACTATGGCTACACCTTC. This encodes CASSYSLGRSNYGYTF.

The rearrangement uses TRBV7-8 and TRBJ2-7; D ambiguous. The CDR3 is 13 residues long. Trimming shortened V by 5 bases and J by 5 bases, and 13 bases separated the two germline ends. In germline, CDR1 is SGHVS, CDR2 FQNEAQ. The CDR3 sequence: CASSPVRVDEQYF. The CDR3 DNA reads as TGTGCCAGCAGCCCCGTAAGGGTCGACGAGCAGTACTTC.

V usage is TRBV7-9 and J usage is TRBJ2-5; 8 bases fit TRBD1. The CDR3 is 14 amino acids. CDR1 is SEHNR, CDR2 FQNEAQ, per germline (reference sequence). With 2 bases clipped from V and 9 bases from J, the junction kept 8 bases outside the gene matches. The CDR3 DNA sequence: TGTGCCAGCAGCTTATCGGGGACAGGTCCTTCCCAGTACTTC. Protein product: CASSLSGTGPSQYF.

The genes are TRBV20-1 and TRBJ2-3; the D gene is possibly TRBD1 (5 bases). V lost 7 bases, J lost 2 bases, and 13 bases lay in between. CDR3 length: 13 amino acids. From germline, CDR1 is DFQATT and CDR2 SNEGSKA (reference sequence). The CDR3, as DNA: TGCAGTGAGAAGGGGCCAAACACAGATACGCAGTATTTT. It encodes CSEKGPNTDTQYF.

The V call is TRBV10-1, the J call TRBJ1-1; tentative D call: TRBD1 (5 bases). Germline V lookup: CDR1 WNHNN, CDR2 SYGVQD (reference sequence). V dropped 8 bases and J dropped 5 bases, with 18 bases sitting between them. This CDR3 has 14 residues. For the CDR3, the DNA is TGCGCCAGCCTCAGGGTTTCTTGTGGGACTGAAGCTTTCTTT. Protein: CASLRVSCGTEAFF.

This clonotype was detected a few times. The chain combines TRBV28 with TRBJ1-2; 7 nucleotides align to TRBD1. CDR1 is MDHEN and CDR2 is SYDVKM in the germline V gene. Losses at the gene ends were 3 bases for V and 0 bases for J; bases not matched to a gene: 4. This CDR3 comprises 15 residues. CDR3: CASSLGQYTNYGYTF. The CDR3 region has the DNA TGTGCCAGCAGTTTGGGACAGTATACTAACTATGGCTACACCTTC.

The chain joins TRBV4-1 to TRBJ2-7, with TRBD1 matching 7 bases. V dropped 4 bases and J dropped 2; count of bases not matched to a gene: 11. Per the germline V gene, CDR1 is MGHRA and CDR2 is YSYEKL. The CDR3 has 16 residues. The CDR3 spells CASSLPPGTATYEQYF. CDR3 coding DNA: TGCGCCAGCAGCCTCCCCCCCGGGACAGCCACCTACGAGCAGTACTTC.